The 32 T cell receptor beta chains presented below share a single source sample, sequenced in a study of read filtering for tumor transcriptome and immune sequencing. From approximately 400 ng of RNA, a library with molecular barcoded alpha/delta and beta/gamma adaptors was made. TCRdb recomputed calls from the reads with MiXCR, one row per CDR3 protein. Here the sample spans approximately 90,000 distinct CDR3 sequences, roughly a fifth being singletons. Sequences were obtained from a population of CD138-negative cells sorted from bone marrow. The origin of the receptors is a donor at least 40 years old with multiple myeloma.

This clonotype was counted many times. The rearrangement uses TRBV20-1 and TRBJ2-6; unclear D gene. V lost 3 bases and J 0 bases, leaving 9 bases between the germline ends. Germline-derived CDR1 and CDR2 are DFQATT and SNEGSKA (reference sequence). This CDR3 contains 15 residues. CDR3 nucleotides: TGCAGTGCTAGCGGACGGTCCTCTGGGGCCAACGTCCTGACTTTC. Protein: CSASGRSSGANVLTF.

This clonotype was seen many times. CDR3: CASSLVLGSGELFF. The CDR3 nucleotides read TGCGCCAGCAGCTTGGTTTTGGGCTCCGGGGAGCTGTTTTTT. This sequence joins TRBV5-1 and TRBJ2-2; D not resolved. From germline, CDR1 is SGHRS and CDR2 YFSETQ. The CDR3 consists of 14 residues. Trimming took off 0 bases at V and 6 bases at J, with 9 bases between the two ends.

Concerning this clonotype itself: A read error is possible here, since a much larger clone lies one base away. The CDR3 nucleotides are TGCGCCAGCAGCTTGGGTTGGACAGGGGGCACTGAAGCTTTCTTT. It codes for CASSLGWTGGTEAFF. The rearrangement links TRBV5-1 to TRBJ1-1, with TRBD1 matching 10 bases. The junction had 3 bases not matched to a gene; V was cut back by 0 bases and J by 4 bases. CDR1 is SGHRS and CDR2 is YFSETQ in the germline V gene. The CDR3 is made up of 15 amino acids.

This clonotype was recorded at least ten times. The rearrangement joins TRBV28 to TRBJ2-7, with TRBD2 matching 10 bases. This CDR3 has 15 amino acids. Germline V gene data show CDR1 as MDHEN and CDR2 as SYDVKM. V was pared by 2 bases and J by 7 bases, with 8 bases of the junction left unmatched. The CDR3 DNA reads as TGTGCCAGCAGTTTACGGAGCGGGGGGGCAAGGGAGCAGTACTTC. This translates into CASSLRSGGAREQYF.

V gene TRBV5-1 combines with J gene TRBJ1-1; D call uncertain. In germline, CDR1 is SGHRS, CDR2 YFSETQ. The CDR3 sequence is 12 residues long. V shed 3 bases and J shed 8 bases, with 11 bases lying between them. The DNA for the CDR3 is TGCGCCAGCAGCTATACCGGACCAGAAGCTTTCTTT. Encoded protein: CASSYTGPEAFF.

This clonotype was seen ten or more times. The chain links TRBV15 to TRBJ2-7; D is possibly TRBD1 (5 bases). The CDR3 consists of 15 residues. V lost 0 bases and J 3 bases, leaving 12 bases between the germline ends. Germline V gives CDR1 LNHNV, CDR2 YYDKDF (reference sequence). CDR3 nucleotide sequence: TGTGCCACCAGCAGAGAGAGCACAGGAAGCTACGAGCAGTACTTC. Translating it yields CATSRESTGSYEQYF.

There are many counts of this clonotype. In nucleotides, the CDR3 is TGTGCCAGCAGTTCGTCAAGGGGAATCTACAATGAGCAGTTCTTC. It specifies CASSSSRGIYNEQFF. This chain links TRBV28 with TRBJ2-1; D possibly corresponds to TRBD1 (5 bases). The germline V gene has CDR1 MDHEN and CDR2 SYDVKM. V lost 4 bases, J lost 3 bases, and 13 bases lay in between. CDR3 length: 15 residues. Looking up the rest from reference TRBV28 and TRBJ2-1 gives the full variable domain: DVKVTQSSRYLVKRTGEKVFLECVQDMDHENMFWYRQDPGLGLRLIYFSYDVKMKEKGDIPEGYSVSREKKERFSLILESASTNQTSMYLCASSSSRGIYNEQFFGPGTRLTVL.

In its sample, this clonotype was seen many times. The CDR3 loop reads CSAGRQNQPQHF. CDR3 in DNA: TGCAGTGCTGGCCGACAGAATCAGCCCCAGCATTTT. The chain links TRBV20-1 to TRBJ1-5; TRBD1 might be the D (5 bases). The germline V gene encodes CDR1 DFQATT and CDR2 SNEGSKA (reference sequence). V was cut by 5 bases and J by 4 bases, with 9 bases left in between. The CDR3 totals 12 residues.

The table lists this clonotype with many counts. The chain carries TRBV28 and TRBJ2-7; possible D gene TRBD2, 6 bases. V shed 3 bases and J shed 4 bases, with 13 bases lying between them. Germline V gene lookup returns CDR1 MDHEN and CDR2 SYDVKM. This CDR3 is 14 amino acids long. CDR3 loop: CASSFLPGGYEQYF. CDR3 coding DNA: TGTGCCAGCAGTTTTCTCCCAGGAGGGTACGAGCAGTACTTC.

In this sample, this clonotype turned up once. With only one base between it and a far larger clone, this is likely a read error. The chain joins TRBV1 to TRBJ2-1. TRBV1 counts as a pseudogene. The CDR3 totals 13 residues. CDR3 coding DNA: TGCACCAGCAGCCCACGAGTTGGCAGTGAGCAGTTCTTC. Protein: CTSSPRVGSEQFF.

This clonotype was seen many times. The chain has TRBV29-1 and TRBJ2-2; D is uncertain. The V gene lost 7 bases and the J gene lost 1 base, with 10 bases spanning the gap. CDR1 and CDR2 (germline): SQVTM, ANQGSEA. The CDR3 runs to 13 residues. In DNA form, the CDR3 reads TGCAGCGGCTTCTTTAGGAACACCGGGGAGCTGTTTTTT. Translated, it gives CSGFFRNTGELFF.

This clonotype has just a few counts. The V call is TRBV29-1, the J call TRBJ2-3; maybe TRBD2 (7 bases). Germline CDR1 is SQVTM and CDR2 is ANQGSEA. V gave up 4 bases and J gave up 0 bases, with 14 bases separating them. The CDR3 runs 15 residues. This chain's CDR3 is CSVGGGASSTDTQYF. As DNA, the CDR3 is TGCAGCGTTGGGGGGGGGGCCTCTAGCACAGATACGCAGTATTTT.

As to this clonotype: Being one base from a much bigger clone, this may be a read error. The V and J genes are TRBV5-1 and TRBJ2-1, with 10 bases lining up with TRBD2. The CDR3 contains 15 residues. The V gene end was trimmed by 3 bases and the J gene end by 9 bases; junction bases not matched to a gene: 9. Germline V CDR1 and CDR2: SGHRS, YFSETQ. CDR3 sequence reads: CASSSGSGGAPEQFF. The CDR3 DNA follows: TGCGCCAGCAGCTCGGGCAGCGGGGGGGCCCCTGAGCAGTTCTTC.

Many counts were recorded for this clonotype. This sequence joins TRBV11-2 and TRBJ1-1, with D possibly TRBD1 on 6 matching bases. This CDR3 has 13 residues. Germline V gene sequence: CDR1 SGHAT, CDR2 FQNNGV. V was cut by 5 bases and J by 7 bases, with 14 bases left in between. In nucleotides, the CDR3 is TGTGCCAGCAGCCACGGACAGACCTTTGAAGCTTTCTTT. It specifies CASSHGQTFEAFF.

This clonotype was recorded at least ten times. This chain joins TRBV2 and TRBJ2-1; tentatively, D is TRBD2 (7 bases). This CDR3 contains 15 residues. V lost 4 bases to trimming and J lost 1 base, with 11 bases between them. Germline loops: CDR1 SNHLY, CDR2 FYNNEI. This chain's CDR3 is CASSAGRGSYNEQFF. As DNA, the CDR3 is TGTGCCAGCAGTGCTGGGAGGGGGTCCTACAATGAGCAGTTCTTC.

This clonotype has ten or more counts. One end of the junction does not line up with germline, which may come from a read error. The V gene is TRBV5-4, the J gene TRBJ2-3; D ambiguous. The length of the CDR3 is 15 residues. Germline values: CDR1 SGHNT, CDR2 YYREEE (reference sequence). CDR3 DNA: TGTGCCAGCAGCTTCCTGACATCCCCGGCCCACACCGGCCTTTTT. It specifies CASSFLTSPAHTGLF.

This chain links TRBV7-6 with TRBJ1-3; D is ambiguous. The CDR3 has 15 amino acids. Trimming cost V 0 bases and J 4 bases, with 10 bases left between them. Germline V gives CDR1 SGHVS, CDR2 FNYEAQ. CDR3 sequence reads: CASSLASASGNTIYF. The CDR3 nucleotides are TGTGCCAGCAGCTTAGCTAGTGCCAGCGGAAACACCATATATTTT.

This chain joins TRBV6-2 or TRBV6-3 and TRBJ1-5, with D maybe TRBD1 (6 bases). The CDR3 sequence is 17 residues long. The V and J ends lost 6 bases and 5 bases respectively, with 23 bases between them. Germline CDR1 and CDR2: MNHEY and SVGEGT. The CDR3 nucleotides read TGTGCCAGCAGGCCACCCGGGGGCCAGGGTAAATATCAGCCCCAGCATTTT. Its translation is CASRPPGGQGKYQPQHF.

There are many counts of this clonotype. The chain recombines TRBV5-1 with TRBJ2-7; D ambiguous. With 0 bases removed from V and 3 bases from J, the gap between germline ends came to 10 bases. The germline CDR1 and CDR2 sequences are SGHRS and YFSETQ. The CDR3 consists of 14 residues. The CDR3 bases are TGCGCCAGCAGCTTGGGGCTTTCAAGCTACGAGCAGTACTTC. This translates into CASSLGLSSYEQYF. Combining the CDR3 with reference TRBV5-1 and TRBJ2-7 gives the whole variable domain KAGVTQTPRYLIKTRGQQVTLSCSPISGHRSVSWYQQTPGQGLQFLFEYFSETQRNKGNFPGRFSGRQFSNSRSEMNVSTLELGDSALYLCASSLGLSSYEQYFGPGTRLTVT.

As regards this clonotype: Possible read error: a much larger clone is one base away. This chain joins TRBV5-1 and TRBJ1-4; no definite D call. The CDR3 extends over 16 amino acids. The germline CDR1 and CDR2 sequences are SGHRS and YFSETQ. Written as DNA, the CDR3 is TGCGCCAGCAGCTTGGCCCCGACGGCAACTAATGAAAAACTGTCTTTT. Protein product: CASSLAPTATNEKLSF.

This clonotype was recorded many times. The rearrangement uses TRBV5-1 and TRBJ2-1; D unclear. Trimming removed 1 base from V and 2 bases from J, with 7 bases in between. Germline V gives CDR1 SGHRS, CDR2 YFSETQ. This CDR3 contains 14 residues. CDR3 loop: CASSLPTAYNEQFF. The DNA of the CDR3 is TGCGCCAGCAGCTTGCCAACAGCCTACAATGAGCAGTTCTTC. Full variable domain (rest looked up from reference TRBV5-1 and TRBJ2-1): KAGVTQTPRYLIKTRGQQVTLSCSPISGHRSVSWYQQTPGQGLQFLFEYFSETQRNKGNFPGRFSGRQFSNSRSEMNVSTLELGDSALYLCASSLPTAYNEQFFGPGTRLTVL.

Many counts were recorded for this clonotype. V is TRBV4-2 and J is TRBJ2-1, with TRBD1 matching over 9 bases. In germline, CDR1 is LGHNA, CDR2 YNFKEQ. The CDR3 has 17 residues. The ends lost 0 bases at V and 5 bases at J; junction bases unmatched: 8. The CDR3 bases are TGTGCCAGCAGCCAAGATATAGGGACAGGGAGACACAATGAGCAGTTCTTC. It is translated as CASSQDIGTGRHNEQFF.

This clonotype was observed a handful of times. The V and J genes are TRBV12-3 or TRBV12-4 and TRBJ2-5; 8 bases agree with TRBD2. After removal of 8 bases from V and 2 bases from J, the junction contained 4 bases not matched to a gene. This CDR3 comprises 13 residues. CDR3 loop: CASGSSGQETQYF. The CDR3 nucleotides read TGTGCCAGCGGATCTAGCGGGCAAGAGACCCAGTACTTC.

This clonotype was seen many times. V usage is TRBV6-5 and J usage is TRBJ2-3, with D maybe TRBD1 (5 bases). Germline CDR1 MNHEY, CDR2 SVGAGI. Trimming pared 4 bases from V and 5 bases from J, leaving 19 bases between. The CDR3 is 16 residues long. The CDR3 coding sequence is TGTGCCAGCAGTTTTGCAGGGCCTCAGCTTGGAGATACGCAGTATTTT. It translates to CASSFAGPQLGDTQYF.

This clonotype was counted at least ten times. The chain recombines TRBV5-1 with TRBJ1-1, with unresolved D. The V and J ends lost 1 base and 0 bases respectively, with 7 bases between them. The CDR3 spans 14 residues. CDR1 is SGHRS and CDR2 is YFSETQ in the germline V gene. This CDR3 is CASSLTGMNTEAFF. The CDR3 DNA reads TGCGCCAGCAGCTTGACGGGGATGAACACTGAAGCTTTCTTT.

This clonotype appeared many times. This chain links TRBV28 with TRBJ2-7; a possible D gene is TRBD1 (5 bases). V lost 6 bases and J lost 4, with 13 bases in between. Germline lookup yields CDR1 MDHEN and CDR2 SYDVKM. This CDR3 region has 13 residues. In DNA form, the CDR3 reads TGTGCCAGCAGGCCCGGACATGTTTACGAGCAGTACTTC. The encoded protein is CASRPGHVYEQYF.

This clonotype has more than one count but fewer than ten. The chain joins TRBV5-6 to TRBJ1-1; D call uncertain. Deletions cut 4 bases from V and 2 bases from J, with 15 bases between. From germline, CDR1 is SGHDT and CDR2 YYEEEE. The CDR3 covers 15 residues. The CDR3 bases are TGTGCCAGCAGCCCTAACATCGGGGTTAACACTGAAGCTTTCTTT. Encoded protein: CASSPNIGVNTEAFF.

The V gene is TRBV30, the J gene TRBJ2-6; the match to TRBD1 covers 7 bases. The CDR3 consists of 13 residues. V shed 8 bases and J 9 bases; nucleotides not matched to a gene: 10. Germline loops: CDR1 GTSNPN, CDR2 SVGIG (reference sequence). CDR3 region: CAREDDRVNVLTF. In DNA form, the CDR3 reads TGTGCCCGGGAAGACGACAGGGTCAACGTCCTGACTTTC. The variable domain in full, completed from reference TRBV30 and TRBJ2-6, reads SQTIHQWPATLVQPVGSPLSLECTVEGTSNPNLYWYRQAAGRGLQLLFYSVGIGQISSEVPQNLSASRPQDRQFILSSKKLLLSDSGFYLCAREDDRVNVLTFGAGSRLTVL.

At least ten counts were recorded for this clonotype. The gene calls are TRBV4-1 and TRBJ2-1; no firm D call. Trimming shortened V by 0 bases and J by 7 bases, and 10 bases separated the two germline ends. The CDR3 consists of 14 residues. The germline V gene encodes CDR1 MGHRA and CDR2 YSYEKL. This CDR3 reads CASSQERHPNEQFF. The CDR3 coding sequence is TGCGCCAGCAGCCAAGAGAGACACCCTAATGAGCAGTTCTTC.

This clonotype came up a few times. The genes are TRBV7-8 and TRBJ2-3, with 8 bases that match TRBD2. The CDR3 is 17 amino acids. From germline, CDR1 is SGHVS and CDR2 FQNEAQ. The J segment lost 3 bases and the V segment lost 0 bases, leaving 8 bases of the junction unmatched. Here the CDR3 DNA reads TGTGCCAGCAGCTTAGCGGAGGGCGGGGGGAGGACAGATACGCAGTATTTT. It translates to CASSLAEGGGRTDTQYF.

This clonotype was seen at least ten times. The rearrangement uses TRBV29-1 and TRBJ1-2; 7 bases fit TRBD1. Trimming at V came to 8 bases and at J to 1 base, leaving 16 bases not matched to a gene. The germline CDR1 and CDR2 sequences are SQVTM and ANQGSEA. CDR3 length equals 16 residues. CDR3 coding DNA: TGCAGCACCTCAGACCCGACAGGGCCGATTAACTATGGCTACACCTTC. This translates into CSTSDPTGPINYGYTF.

This clonotype was seen only a few times. This chain joins TRBV29-1 and TRBJ1-4; D is uncertain. V lost 6 bases to trimming and J lost 5 bases, with 19 bases between them. The germline V gene encodes CDR1 SQVTM and CDR2 ANQGSEA. The CDR3 consists of 15 residues. The CDR3 DNA reads TGCAGCGTGAAGGAGGCGGGAGCGCCCAATGAAAAACTGTTTTTT. Residues: CSVKEAGAPNEKLFF. Full variable domain (rest looked up from reference TRBV29-1 and TRBJ1-4): SAVISQKPSRDICQRGTSLTIQCQVDSQVTMMFWYRQQPGQSLTLIATANQGSEATYESGFVIDKFPISRPNLTFSTLTVSNMSPEDSSIYLCSVKEAGAPNEKLFFGSGTQLSVL.